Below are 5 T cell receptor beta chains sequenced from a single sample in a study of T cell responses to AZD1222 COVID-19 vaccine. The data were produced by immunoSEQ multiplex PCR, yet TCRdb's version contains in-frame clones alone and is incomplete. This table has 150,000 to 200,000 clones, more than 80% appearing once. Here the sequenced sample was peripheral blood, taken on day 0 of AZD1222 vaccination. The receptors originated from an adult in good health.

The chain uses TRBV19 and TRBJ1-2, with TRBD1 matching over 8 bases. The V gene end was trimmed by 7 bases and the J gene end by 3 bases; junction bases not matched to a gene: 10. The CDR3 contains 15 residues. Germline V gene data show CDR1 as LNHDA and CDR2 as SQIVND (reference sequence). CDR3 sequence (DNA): TGTGCCAGTACCACCTACAGGGGGTCGCACTATGGCTACACCTTC. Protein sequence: CASTTYRGSHYGYTF.

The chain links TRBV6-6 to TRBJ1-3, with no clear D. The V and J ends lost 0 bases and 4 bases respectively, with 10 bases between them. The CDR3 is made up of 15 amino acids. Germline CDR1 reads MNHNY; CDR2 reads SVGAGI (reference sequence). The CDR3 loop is CASSYSEDWGNTIYF. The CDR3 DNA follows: TGTGCCAGCAGTTACTCGGAGGATTGGGGAAACACCATATATTTT.

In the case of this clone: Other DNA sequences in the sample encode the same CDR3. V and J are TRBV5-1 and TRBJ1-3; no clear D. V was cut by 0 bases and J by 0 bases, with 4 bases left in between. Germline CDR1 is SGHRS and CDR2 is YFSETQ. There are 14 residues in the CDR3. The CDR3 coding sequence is TGCGCCAGCAGCTTGGGGTCCTCTGGAAACACCATATATTTT. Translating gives CASSLGSSGNTIYF.

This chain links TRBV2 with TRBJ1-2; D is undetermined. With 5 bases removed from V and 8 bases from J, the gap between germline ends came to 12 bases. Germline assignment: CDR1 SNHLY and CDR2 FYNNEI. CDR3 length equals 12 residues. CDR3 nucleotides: TGTGCCAGCAGTCTCGGATGGTGGGGCTACACCTTC. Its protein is CASSLGWWGYTF.

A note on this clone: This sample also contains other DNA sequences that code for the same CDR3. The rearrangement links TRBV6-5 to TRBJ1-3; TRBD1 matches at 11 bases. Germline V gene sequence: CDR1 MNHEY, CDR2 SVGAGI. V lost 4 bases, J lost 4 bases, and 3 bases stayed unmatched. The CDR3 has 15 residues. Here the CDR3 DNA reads TGTGCCAGCAGTTTAGGACAGGGGGCCGGAAACACCATATATTTT. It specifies CASSLGQGAGNTIYF.